The present T cell receptor (beta chain) was sequenced within a study of memory CD4+ T cells and cytomegalovirus serostatus. Method: immunoSEQ multiplex PCR; TCRdb's copy keeps in-frame clones and lacks some. Found here are some 73,000 clones, around 78% of them singletons; the top ten hold around 2.6%. V was pared by 4 bases and J by 2 bases, with 11 bases between. CDR3 size: 14 residues. Germline CDR1 SNHLY, CDR2 FYNNEI. The sort gate was single viable CD3+CD4+CD8-CD45RO+ cells for memory CD4+ T cells. The source of this sequence is an adult in good health and CMV-seropositive. This chain uses TRBV2 with TRBJ2-5; D not resolved. Sequencing was performed on memory CD4+ T cells from blood. CDR3 sequence (DNA): TGTGCCAGCAGTGTGACTCCAGCACAAGAGACCCAGTACTTC. Its protein is CASSVTPAQETQYF.